A single sample gave rise to the 22 T cell receptor beta chains below, sequenced in a study of cytomegalovirus exposure and HLA in healthy donors. Assay: immunoSEQ multiplex PCR; the TCRdb copy retains only in-frame clones and omits some. The sample yields fewer than 200,000 clones, more than 75% seen once. Sequenced input: PBMCs. The receptor source for this set is a young man in good health and CMV-seropositive.

This clone was seen a handful of times. V gene TRBV7-2 combines with J gene TRBJ1-5; TRBD1 might be the D (5 bases). The V end was cut by 3 bases, the J end by 6 bases, with 6 bases between. The germline gives CDR1 SGHTA, CDR2 FQGNSA. The CDR3 is 12 residues long. This CDR3 is CASSFGAQPQHF. The CDR3 nucleotides read TGTGCCAGCAGCTTTGGGGCTCAGCCCCAGCATTTT.

This clone was seen a single time. The chain has TRBV27 and TRBJ2-7, with D unresolved. Germline-derived CDR1 and CDR2 are MNHEY and SMNVEV (reference sequence). The length of the CDR3 is 12 residues. The V end was cut by 8 bases, the J end by 0 bases, with 8 bases between. In DNA, the CDR3 is TGTGCCAGCGGGCCTCTCTCCTACGAGCAGTACTTC. Its protein is CASGPLSYEQYF.

Notes on this clone: The sample carries other DNA sequences with the same CDR3. This chain links TRBV18 with TRBJ1-5; 9 bases agree with TRBD1. Looked up from germline, CDR1 is KGHSH and CDR2 is LQKENI. The CDR3 loop spans 14 amino acids. The J segment lost 4 bases and the V segment lost 2 bases, leaving 0 bases of the junction unmatched. CDR3 protein: CASSPGTGNQPQHF. The CDR3 DNA is TGTGCCAGCTCACCAGGGACAGGGAATCAGCCCCAGCATTTT.

This chain links TRBV7-2 with TRBJ2-7; D is unresolved. The CDR3 is 12 amino acids. The germline V and J ends were trimmed by 4 bases and 4 bases, with 8 bases remaining between them. Germline CDR1 SGHTA, CDR2 FQGNSA. Written as DNA, the CDR3 is TGTGCCAGCAGCTCCCTTCTTTACGAGCAGTACTTC. Translation gives CASSSLLYEQYF.

The chain joins TRBV27 to TRBJ1-1; possibly TRBD1 for D (5 bases). The V end lost 6 bases, the J end lost 2 bases, and 19 bases lay between the germline ends. CDR1 is MNHEY, CDR2 SMNVEV, per germline (reference sequence). The CDR3 is made up of 16 amino acids. CDR3 sequence (DNA): TGTGCCAGCAGGGGGGGGACGGCAGGGAGAAACACTGAAGCTTTCTTT. It is translated as CASRGGTAGRNTEAFF.

This sequence joins TRBV7-9 and TRBJ2-5; D may be TRBD2 (7 bases). Per germline, CDR1 SEHNR and CDR2 FQNEAQ (reference sequence). CDR3 size: 19 residues. V was cut by 1 base and J by 5 bases, with 26 bases left in between. The CDR3, as DNA: TGTGCCAGCAGCTTAGATCCGGGGAAGGGGGGGCTTCGAATGGAGACCCAGTACTTC. Translated, it gives CASSLDPGKGGLRMETQYF.

The chain uses TRBV5-5 and TRBJ2-7, with TRBD1 matching over 7 bases. Germline-derived CDR1 and CDR2 are SGHKS and YYEKEE (reference sequence). The length of the CDR3 is 13 residues. V was clipped by 6 bases and J by 6 bases; unmatched bases: 9. The CDR3 DNA reads as TGTGCCAGCACCCGGACAGGCGGCAGCGAGCAGTACTTC. Its translation is CASTRTGGSEQYF.

The chain carries TRBV5-1 and TRBJ2-1, with 10 bases that match TRBD1. CDR3 size: 19 residues. With 4 bases clipped from V and 0 bases from J, the junction kept 13 bases outside the gene matches. Germline V lookup: CDR1 SGHRS, CDR2 YFSETQ. CDR3 sequence (DNA): TGCGCCAGCAGCCCGTCCGGGACAGGGGCTTTCGGCTCCTACAATGAGCAGTTCTTC. Its protein is CASSPSGTGAFGSYNEQFF. Full variable domain (missing parts from reference TRBV5-1 and TRBJ2-1): KAGVTQTPRYLIKTRGQQVTLSCSPISGHRSVSWYQQTPGQGLQFLFEYFSETQRNKGNFPGRFSGRQFSNSRSEMNVSTLELGDSALYLCASSPSGTGAFGSYNEQFFGPGTRLTVL.

This clone was seen only once. The chain combines TRBV7-8 with TRBJ1-5; TRBD1 aligns across 9 bases. This CDR3 has 17 residues. From germline, CDR1 is SGHVS and CDR2 FQNEAQ. V was pared by 1 base and J by 7 bases, with 11 bases of the junction left unmatched. DNA for the CDR3: TGTGCCAGCAGCTTAGAGCCGGGACAGGGTACAGGGCAGCCCCAGCATTTT. Translating gives CASSLEPGQGTGQPQHF.

This clone was recorded once. The chain has TRBV13 and TRBJ1-4, with 7 positions matching TRBD1. This CDR3 comprises 14 residues. Germline assignment: CDR1 PRHDT and CDR2 FYEKMQ (reference sequence). The ends lost 6 bases at V and 8 bases at J; junction bases unmatched: 9. The CDR3 is CASSHRDSLEKLFF. As DNA, the CDR3 is TGTGCCAGCAGTCACCGGGACAGTCTCGAAAAACTGTTTTTT.

On this clone: At one of its ends the junction is not consistent with the germline gene, which may arise from a read error. The rearrangement uses TRBV7-7 and TRBJ2-7, with 7 bases lining up with TRBD1. The CDR3 covers 15 residues. The germline CDR1 and CDR2 sequences are SSHAT and FNYEAQ (reference sequence). The CDR3 DNA reads TGTGCTAGCAGCCCTGGGACAGCAACCCTCCACGAGCAGTACTTC. As protein: CASSPGTATLHEQYF.

The CDR3 DNA reads as TGTGCCAGCAGCCCACTATATACCTACGAGCAGTACTTC. Its protein product is CASSPLYTYEQYF. The chain carries TRBV6-5 and TRBJ2-7; D is ambiguous. The CDR3 sequence is 13 residues long. V lost 6 bases, J lost 2 bases, and 11 bases lay in between. CDR1 is MNHEY, CDR2 SVGAGI, per germline.

This chain uses TRBV11-2 with TRBJ2-7; 14 nucleotides match TRBD2. The germline gives CDR1 SGHAT, CDR2 FQNNGV. This CDR3 has 17 residues. J lost 2 bases, V lost 3 bases, and 6 bases had no gene match. The CDR3: CASSLRTSGRTPYEQYF. The CDR3 nucleotides are TGTGCCAGCAGCTTGAGGACTAGCGGGAGGACTCCCTACGAGCAGTACTTC.

This clone was picked up one time. The chain employs TRBV5-6 and TRBJ1-1; no reliable D call. Looked up from germline, CDR1 is SGHDT and CDR2 is YYEEEE. The CDR3 runs to 14 residues. V lost 2 bases to trimming and J lost 1 base, with 9 bases between them. The CDR3 region has the DNA TGTGCCAGCAGCTTTGGTGCAGGGAACACTGAAGCTTTCTTT. This codes for CASSFGAGNTEAFF.

The DNA for the CDR3 is TGTGCCAGCAGTTTATGGGAACGAGGTAGGGAGGGTAATGAAAAACTGTTTTTT. It encodes CASSLWERGREGNEKLFF. The chain links TRBV27 to TRBJ1-4; D is uncertain. Trimming removed 1 base from V and 4 bases from J, with 19 bases in between. The germline gives CDR1 MNHEY, CDR2 SMNVEV (reference sequence). There are 18 residues in the CDR3.

This clone was counted once. V usage is TRBV28 and J usage is TRBJ1-1; no clear D gene. Germline values: CDR1 MDHEN, CDR2 SYDVKM. The CDR3 length is 12 residues. The V and J ends lost 5 bases and 6 bases respectively, with 10 bases between them. The CDR3 nucleotides are TGTGCCAGCAGTCACGGAGGATCTGAAGCTTTCTTT. Amino acid sequence: CASSHGGSEAFF.

The chain recombines TRBV5-1 with TRBJ2-2; the match to TRBD1 covers 7 bases. In germline, CDR1 is SGHRS, CDR2 YFSETQ. CDR3 length: 15 amino acids. V was clipped by 5 bases and J by 1 base; unmatched bases: 5. The CDR3 sequence: CASSVRTGNTGELFF. The CDR3 DNA sequence: TGCGCCAGCAGTGTCAGGACAGGGAACACCGGGGAGCTGTTTTTT.

V and J are TRBV12-5 and TRBJ2-1, with a weak D call TRBD1 (6 bases). Germline assignment: CDR1 LGHNT and CDR2 FRNRAP. The CDR3 spans 15 residues. V was clipped by 6 bases and J by 0 bases, with 12 bases between them. The CDR3 here is CASGTGQSSYNEQFF. CDR3 nucleotides: TGTGCTAGTGGGACGGGACAAAGCTCCTACAATGAGCAGTTCTTC.

Concerning this clone: Compared with germline, one end of the junction differs, possibly owing to a read error. This sequence joins TRBV15 and TRBJ1-4; 8 bases align to TRBD1. This CDR3 spans 16 amino acids. Germline V gives CDR1 LNHNV, CDR2 YYDKDF (reference sequence). The chain's CDR3 is CATSSHTGTGGEKLLF. The CDR3 coding sequence is TGTGCCACCAGCAGCCACACCGGGACAGGCGGTGAAAAACTGCTTTTT.

This chain uses TRBV2 with TRBJ1-2; maybe TRBD1 (5 bases). V shed 0 bases and J shed 8 bases, with 19 bases lying between them. Germline V gene data show CDR1 as SNHLY and CDR2 as FYNNEI. This CDR3 region has 16 residues. The DNA for the CDR3 is TGTGCCAGCAGTGAAGCGCTTCTGGAGGGGCAGCGAGGCTACACCTTC. Protein: CASSEALLEGQRGYTF.

This clone was detected a few times. This sequence joins TRBV30 and TRBJ1-2; a possible D gene is TRBD1 (6 bases). Germline loops: CDR1 GTSNPN, CDR2 SVGIG (reference sequence). Deletions cut 4 bases from V and 7 bases from J, with 13 bases between. This CDR3 region has 12 residues. The CDR3 DNA sequence: TGTGCCTGGACCAGGGGACACGCTGGCTACACCTTC. This encodes CAWTRGHAGYTF.

This clone was detected only a few times. The V gene is TRBV28, the J gene TRBJ2-7; D unclear. The germline V gene has CDR1 MDHEN and CDR2 SYDVKM. V was shortened by 3 bases and J by 7 bases, with 10 bases between the two germline ends. The CDR3 is 12 residues long. DNA of the CDR3: TGTGCCAGCAGTTTCCGCCACGGGGAGCAGTACTTC. The encoded protein is CASSFRHGEQYF.